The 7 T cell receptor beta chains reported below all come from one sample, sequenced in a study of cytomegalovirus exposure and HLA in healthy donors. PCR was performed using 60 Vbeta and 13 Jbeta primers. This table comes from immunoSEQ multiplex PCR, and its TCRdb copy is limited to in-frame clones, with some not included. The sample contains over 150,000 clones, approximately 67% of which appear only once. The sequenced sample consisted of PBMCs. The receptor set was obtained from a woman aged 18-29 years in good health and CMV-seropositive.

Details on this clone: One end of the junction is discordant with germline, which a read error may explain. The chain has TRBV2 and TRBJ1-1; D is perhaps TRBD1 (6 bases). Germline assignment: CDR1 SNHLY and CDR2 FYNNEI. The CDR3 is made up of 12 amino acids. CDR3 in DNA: TGTGCCGGCAGGCGGGGGGCGGGAGAAGCTTTCTTT. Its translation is CAGRRGAGEAFF. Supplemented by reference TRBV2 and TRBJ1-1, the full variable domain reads EPEVTQTPSHQVTQMGQEVILRCVPISNHLYFYWYRQILGQKVEFLVSFYNNEISEKSEIFDDQFSVERPDGSNFTLKIRSTKLEDSAMYFCAGRRGAGEAFFGQGTRLTVV.

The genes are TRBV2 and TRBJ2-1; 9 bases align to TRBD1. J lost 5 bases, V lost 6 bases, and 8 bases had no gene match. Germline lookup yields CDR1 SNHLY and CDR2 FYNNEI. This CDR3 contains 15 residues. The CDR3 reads CASRKGQGRNNEQFF. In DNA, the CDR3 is TGTGCCAGCAGGAAAGGACAGGGGAGGAACAATGAGCAGTTCTTC.

The CDR3 loop is CASSLAGGRETQYF. The CDR3 nucleotides are TGTGCCAGCAGCTTAGCGGGGGGACGGGAGACCCAGTACTTC. V usage is TRBV7-9 and J usage is TRBJ2-5; maybe TRBD2 (6 bases). Germline loops: CDR1 SEHNR, CDR2 FQNEAQ (reference sequence). The CDR3 has 14 residues. Trimming left V 0 bases short and J 5 bases short, with 10 bases between.

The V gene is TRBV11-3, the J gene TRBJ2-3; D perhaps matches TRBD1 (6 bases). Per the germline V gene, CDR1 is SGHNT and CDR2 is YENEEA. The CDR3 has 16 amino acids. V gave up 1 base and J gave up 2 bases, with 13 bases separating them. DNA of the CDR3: TGTGCCAGCAGCTTAGGCACAGGGTCTCCCACAGATACGCAGTATTTT. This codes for CASSLGTGSPTDTQYF.

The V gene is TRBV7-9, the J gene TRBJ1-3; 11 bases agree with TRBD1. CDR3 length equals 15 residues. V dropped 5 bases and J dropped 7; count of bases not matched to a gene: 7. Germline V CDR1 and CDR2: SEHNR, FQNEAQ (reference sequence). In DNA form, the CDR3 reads TGTGCCAGCAGCCCCTCGGGACAGGGGGGGAACACCATATATTTT. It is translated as CASSPSGQGGNTIYF.

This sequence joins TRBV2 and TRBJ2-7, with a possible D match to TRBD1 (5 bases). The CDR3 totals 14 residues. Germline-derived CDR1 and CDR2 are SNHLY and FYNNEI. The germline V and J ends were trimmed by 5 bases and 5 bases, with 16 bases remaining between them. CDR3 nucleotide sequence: TGTGCCAGCAGTAGGGAACGACAGCTCCACGAGCAGTACTTC. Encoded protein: CASSRERQLHEQYF.

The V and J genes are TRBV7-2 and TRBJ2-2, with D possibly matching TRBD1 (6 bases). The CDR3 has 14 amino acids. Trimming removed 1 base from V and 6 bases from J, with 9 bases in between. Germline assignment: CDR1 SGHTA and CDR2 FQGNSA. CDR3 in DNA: TGTGCCAGCAGCTTAGGCAGGGGTCCCGGGGAGCTGTTTTTT. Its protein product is CASSLGRGPGELFF. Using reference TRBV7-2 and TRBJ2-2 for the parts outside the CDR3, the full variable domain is GAGVSQSPSNKVTEKGKDVELRCDPISGHTALYWYRQSLGQGLEFLIYFQGNSAPDKSGLPSDRFSAERTGGSVSTLTIQRTQQEDSAVYLCASSLGRGPGELFFGEGSRLTVL.